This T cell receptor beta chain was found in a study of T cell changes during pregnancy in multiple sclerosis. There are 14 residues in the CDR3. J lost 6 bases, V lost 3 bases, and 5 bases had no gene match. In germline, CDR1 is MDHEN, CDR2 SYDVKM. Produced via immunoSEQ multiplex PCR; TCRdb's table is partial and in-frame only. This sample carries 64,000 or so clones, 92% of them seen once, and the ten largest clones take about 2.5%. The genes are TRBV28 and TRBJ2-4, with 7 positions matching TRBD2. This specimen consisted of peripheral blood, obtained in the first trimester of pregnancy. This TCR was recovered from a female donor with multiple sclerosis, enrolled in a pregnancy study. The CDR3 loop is CASSFLASGNIQYF. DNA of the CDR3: TGTGCCAGCAGTTTTCTGGCTAGCGGAAACATTCAGTACTTC.